These 23 T cell receptor beta chains originate from one sample sequenced in a study of T-cell reconstitution after alpha-beta-depleted transplantation in children. Library preparation (for TCRbeta) was performed with unique molecular identifiers. Using its own MiXCR run on the PCR reads, TCRdb lists one record per CDR3 protein. Found here are over 150,000 distinct CDR3 sequences, roughly 7% of them singletons; the top ten hold less than 7%. Specimen: PBMCs, collected before TCRalphabeta/CD19-depleted stem cell transplant. These receptors originate from a boy aged 2-9 years with acute lymphoblastic leukemia, due to receive a stem cell transplant.

This clonotype has a count of ten or more. The J gene is TRBJ1-2, the V gene TRBV5-1; no clear D. V lost 1 base and J lost 4, with 11 bases in between. This CDR3 is 14 amino acids long. Germline V gene sequence: CDR1 SGHRS, CDR2 YFSETQ. CDR3 amino acids: CASSLYGGSYGYTF. CDR3 sequence (DNA): TGCGCCAGCAGCTTGTACGGAGGGTCCTATGGCTACACCTTC.

This clonotype was counted only a few times. The chain combines TRBV20-1 with TRBJ2-3; no reliable D call. In germline, CDR1 is DFQATT, CDR2 SNEGSKA (reference sequence). V lost 0 bases and J 6 bases, leaving 1 base between the germline ends. CDR3 length: 10 amino acids. The CDR3 sequence is CSAREDTQYF. CDR3 coding DNA: TGCAGTGCTAGAGAGGATACGCAGTATTTT.

The chain is built from TRBV3-1 and TRBJ2-7; D is possibly TRBD1 (6 bases). The CDR3 sequence is 15 residues long. Germline V gene data show CDR1 as LGHDT and CDR2 as YNNKEL (reference sequence). The germline V and J ends were trimmed by 1 base and 3 bases, with 13 bases remaining between them. The CDR3 region is CASSQANRALYEQYF. The CDR3 DNA sequence: TGTGCCAGCAGCCAAGCTAACAGGGCCCTCTACGAGCAGTACTTC.

This clonotype was seen only a few times. The chain couples TRBV27 to TRBJ2-7; D assignment may be TRBD1 or TRBD2 (5 bases each). The germline CDR1 and CDR2 sequences are MNHEY and SMNVEV (reference sequence). V lost 3 bases to trimming and J lost 3 bases, with 15 bases between them. This CDR3 is built from 15 residues. CDR3 amino acids: CASSFGAVGSYEQYF. The CDR3 DNA reads TGTGCCAGCAGTTTTGGGGCGGTAGGGAGCTACGAGCAGTACTTC.

This clonotype was detected a few times. This chain connects TRBV6-1 to TRBJ2-2; the D call may be TRBD1 or TRBD2 (5 bases each). V lost 11 bases, J lost 6 bases, and 16 bases lay in between. Germline V CDR1 and CDR2: MNHNS, SASEGT. The CDR3 length is 13 residues. In DNA form, the CDR3 reads TGTGCCGCCTCAACGGGGCCCGCCGGGGAGCTGTTTTTT. Translating it yields CAASTGPAGELFF.

This clonotype was counted a few times. This may be a read error, as it is one base from a much larger clone. The gene calls are TRBV7-9 and TRBJ2-1, with no clear D. The germline CDR1 and CDR2 sequences are SEHNR and FQNEAQ (reference sequence). V was trimmed by 4 bases and J by 10 bases, leaving 5 bases between them. The CDR3 has 10 residues. Here the CDR3 reads CASSSQEQFF. CDR3 in DNA: TGTGCCAGCAGCTCCCAGGAGCAGTTCTTC. The whole variable domain, filled in from reference TRBV7-9 and TRBJ2-1, reads DTGVSQNPRHKITKRGQNVTFRCDPISEHNRLYWYRQTLGQGPEFLTYFQNEAQLEKSRLLSDRFSAERPKGSFSTLEIQRTEQGDSAMYLCASSSQEQFFGPGTRLTVL.

This clonotype occurred many times. The rearrangement uses TRBV7-8 and TRBJ2-3; D remains ambiguous. V was trimmed by 3 bases and J by 4 bases, leaving 11 bases between them. Germline V gene data show CDR1 as SGHVS and CDR2 as FQNEAQ. The CDR3 has 14 amino acids. The CDR3 protein is CASSFRVSADTQYF. The CDR3 region has the DNA TGTGCCAGCAGCTTTCGTGTCTCCGCAGATACGCAGTATTTT.

This clonotype was observed many times. The gene calls are TRBV5-1 and TRBJ2-1; tentative D call: TRBD2 (6 bases). Germline loops: CDR1 SGHRS, CDR2 YFSETQ. The CDR3 totals 14 residues. Trimming cost V 4 bases and J 9 bases, with 17 bases left between them. In DNA, the CDR3 is TGCGCCAGCAGCCGGGACTGGGCCTCGGTTGAGCAGTTCTTC. This translates into CASSRDWASVEQFF.

This clonotype was picked up many times. The rearrangement joins TRBV2 to TRBJ2-1; 7 bases map to TRBD1. The CDR3 is 14 residues long. V lost 8 bases and J lost 5; bases outside the gene matches: 9. In germline, CDR1 is SNHLY, CDR2 FYNNEI. The CDR3 DNA is TGTGCCAGCGCCACAGGGGTGTTACACAATGAGCAGTTCTTC. This sequence encodes CASATGVLHNEQFF.

In its sample, this clonotype was seen many times. The genes are TRBV28 and TRBJ1-6; D is ambiguous. Per germline, CDR1 MDHEN and CDR2 SYDVKM. With 3 bases removed from V and 7 bases from J, the gap between germline ends came to 4 bases. The CDR3 totals 12 residues. CDR3 protein: CASSFGNSPLHF. CDR3 nucleotides: TGTGCCAGCAGTTTTGGGAATTCACCCCTCCACTTT. The variable domain in full, completed from reference TRBV28 and TRBJ1-6, reads DVKVTQSSRYLVKRTGEKVFLECVQDMDHENMFWYRQDPGLGLRLIYFSYDVKMKEKGDIPEGYSVSREKKERFSLILESASTNQTSMYLCASSFGNSPLHFGNGTRLTVT.

This clonotype was detected only a few times. The chain employs TRBV12-3 or TRBV12-4 and TRBJ1-3, with D hard to call. V lost 6 bases and J 0 bases, leaving 12 bases between the germline ends. CDR3 length: 15 amino acids. The CDR3 reads CASSRQVLSGNTIYF. Here the CDR3 DNA reads TGTGCCAGCAGCCGCCAGGTTCTCTCTGGAAACACCATATATTTT.

About this clonotype: Given a much more abundant clone one base away, this may be a read error. The chain links TRBV28 to TRBJ1-1; unclear D gene. From germline, CDR1 is MDHEN and CDR2 SYDVKM. The CDR3 loop spans 15 amino acids. The V and J ends lost 3 bases and 1 base respectively, with 12 bases between them. DNA for the CDR3: TGTGCCAGCAGTTTCTCGGAATCCCGGAACACTGAAGCTTTCTTT. Its translation: CASSFSESRNTEAFF.

This clonotype was detected ten times or more. The chain combines TRBV7-9 with TRBJ2-5, with D perhaps matching TRBD2 (5 bases). Trimming pared 11 bases from V and 5 bases from J, leaving 18 bases between. CDR1 and CDR2 from the germline V gene are SEHNR and FQNEAQ (reference sequence). The CDR3 is made up of 13 amino acids. The CDR3 sequence: CARSSATGETQYF. As DNA, the CDR3 is TGTGCCCGATCCTCGGCAACGGGGGAGACCCAGTACTTC.

The rearrangement joins TRBV15 to TRBJ1-3; 7 bases map to TRBD1. Trimming took 2 bases from V and 0 from J; bases not matched to a gene: 7. Germline V gene lookup returns CDR1 LNHNV and CDR2 YYDKDF (reference sequence). The CDR3 consists of 17 residues. The CDR3 DNA follows: TGTGCCACCAGCAGACACAGGGGCTTGAGCTCTGGAAACACCATATATTTT. This sequence encodes CATSRHRGLSSGNTIYF.

This clonotype came up many times. The V gene is TRBV29-1, the J gene TRBJ2-1; no definite D call. The germline V gene has CDR1 SQVTM and CDR2 ANQGSEA. The ends were cut back, 4 bases at V and 6 bases at J, with 16 bases in the middle. The CDR3 covers 14 residues. CDR3 nucleotide sequence: TGCAGCGTTGTCCCAAGGGTCGTCGGCAATGAGCAGTTCTTC. Translated, it gives CSVVPRVVGNEQFF.

This clonotype was recorded a few times. The CDR3 reads CASRGLIVSSGNSYEQYF. The CDR3, as DNA: TGCGCCAGCAGGGGGCTCATCGTTAGTAGCGGCAACTCCTACGAGCAGTACTTC. The rearrangement links TRBV10-2 to TRBJ2-7; D is perhaps TRBD2 (6 bases). There are 18 residues in the CDR3. V lost 6 bases and J 0 bases, leaving 24 bases between the germline ends. The germline gives CDR1 WSHSY, CDR2 SAAADI.

The genes are TRBV12-3 or TRBV12-4 and TRBJ2-7, with D possibly being TRBD1 (5 bases). The V end was cut by 3 bases, the J end by 2 bases, with 11 bases between. The CDR3 runs 14 residues. The CDR3 sequence: CASSLGLETYEQYF. DNA of the CDR3: TGTGCCAGCAGTTTGGGGCTAGAAACCTACGAGCAGTACTTC.

The V gene is TRBV12-3 or TRBV12-4, the J gene TRBJ2-7, with 7 bases aligning to TRBD2. Trimming at V came to 6 bases and at J to 4 bases, leaving 9 bases not matched to a gene. The CDR3 totals 14 residues. The CDR3 DNA sequence: TGTGCCAGCAGACAAACGACTAGCTCTTACGAGCAGTACTTC. Residues: CASRQTTSSYEQYF.

This clonotype came up many times. V and J are TRBV29-1 and TRBJ2-1, with D possibly TRBD2 on 6 matching bases. The CDR3 totals 12 residues. The germline CDR1 and CDR2 sequences are SQVTM and ANQGSEA. The V and J ends lost 8 bases and 7 bases respectively, with 15 bases between them. This chain's CDR3 is CSSRGSGNEQFF. CDR3 nucleotides: TGCAGCTCCCGTGGGAGCGGGAATGAGCAGTTCTTC.

This clonotype was counted between two and nine times. This chain links TRBV20-1 with TRBJ1-2; D not certain. The V gene lost 5 bases and the J gene lost 7 bases, with 17 bases spanning the gap. This CDR3 contains 13 residues. Germline loops: CDR1 DFQATT, CDR2 SNEGSKA (reference sequence). The CDR3, as DNA: TGCAGTGCTCAGCGGGGATACTATGGTGGCTACACCTTC. The encoded protein is CSAQRGYYGGYTF.

The J gene is TRBJ1-3, the V gene TRBV4-3; D unresolved. CDR1 and CDR2 (germline): LGHNA, YSLEER. The ends were cut back, 0 bases at V and 2 bases at J, with 14 bases in the middle. The CDR3 runs 17 residues. DNA of the CDR3: TGCGCCAGCAGCCAAGATCAAAAACAGTTCGCTGGAAACACCATATATTTT. Amino acid sequence: CASSQDQKQFAGNTIYF.

DNA for the CDR3: TGCAGTGCCAGACAGGGGGTAGGAGAAAAACTGTTTTTT. It encodes CSARQGVGEKLFF. The rearrangement joins TRBV20-1 to TRBJ1-4; the match to TRBD1 covers 9 bases. The CDR3 contains 13 residues. Germline V gene lookup returns CDR1 DFQATT and CDR2 SNEGSKA (reference sequence). J was trimmed by 8 bases and V by 6 bases; bases with no gene match: 7.

This clonotype has a count of ten or more. The chain has TRBV7-2 and TRBJ1-2; no clear D. This CDR3 contains 14 residues. In germline, CDR1 is SGHTA, CDR2 FQGNSA. V dropped 0 bases and J dropped 7 bases, with 12 bases sitting between them. CDR3: CASSLAGVPGGYTF. The CDR3 coding sequence is TGTGCCAGCAGCTTAGCCGGGGTTCCGGGTGGCTACACCTTC.